The 9 T cell receptor beta chains in this list originate from one sample, sequenced in a study of blood T cell repertoires in COVID-19. Using immunoSEQ multiplex PCR, the repertoire was profiled, and TCRdb retains in-frame clones only, with some absent. The sample contains 110,000 to 150,000 clones, around four fifths of which appear only once. Sequencing was performed on peripheral blood. These receptors were obtained from a human donor in a cohort sampled during active COVID-19.

V gene TRBV5-4 combines with J gene TRBJ2-7, with 14 bases identical to TRBD2. This CDR3 is built from 15 residues. Germline V gives CDR1 SGHNT, CDR2 YYREEE (reference sequence). Trimming at V came to 4 bases and at J to 3 bases, leaving 3 bases not matched to a gene. CDR3 in amino acids: CASSVGLAGGYEQYF. For the CDR3, the DNA is TGTGCCAGCAGCGTTGGACTAGCGGGAGGCTACGAGCAGTACTTC.

The gene calls are TRBV3-1 (or the pseudogene TRBV3-2) and TRBJ2-7; possibly TRBD2 for D (5 bases). The germline V and J ends were trimmed by 0 bases and 6 bases, with 12 bases remaining between them. Germline CDR1 LGHDT, CDR2 YNNKEL (reference sequence). The CDR3 covers 14 residues. This chain's CDR3 is CASSQDLASLEQYF. The CDR3 nucleotides read TGTGCCAGCAGCCAAGATCTCGCTAGCCTCGAGCAGTACTTC.

The chain carries TRBV5-1 and TRBJ1-1, with D unresolved. This CDR3 contains 16 residues. V was clipped by 1 base and J by 0 bases, with 13 bases between them. Germline CDR1 reads SGHRS; CDR2 reads YFSETQ. The CDR3 nucleotides read TGCGCCAGCAGCTTGTCCCCGACTGATATGAACACTGAAGCTTTCTTT. The encoded protein is CASSLSPTDMNTEAFF. Looking up the rest from reference TRBV5-1 and TRBJ1-1 gives the full variable domain: KAGVTQTPRYLIKTRGQQVTLSCSPISGHRSVSWYQQTPGQGLQFLFEYFSETQRNKGNFPGRFSGRQFSNSRSEMNVSTLELGDSALYLCASSLSPTDMNTEAFFGQGTRLTVV.

The genes are TRBV7-3 and TRBJ2-7; TRBD2 matches at 9 bases. This CDR3 contains 15 residues. The germline V gene has CDR1 SGHTA and CDR2 FQGTGA. Trimming cost V 5 bases and J 2 bases; bases outside gene matches: 7. This chain's CDR3 is CASSMVAGAPYEQYF. The CDR3 DNA sequence: TGTGCCAGCAGCATGGTAGCGGGAGCGCCCTACGAGCAGTACTTC.

The J gene is TRBJ2-7, the V gene TRBV4-1; 7 bases agree with TRBD2. The CDR3 totals 16 residues. Germline V CDR1 and CDR2: MGHRA, YSYEKL. The trim removed 4 bases at V and 2 bases at J, leaving 11 bases unmatched. CDR3 in amino acids: CASSPSNGRTAYEQYF. The CDR3 nucleotides read TGCGCCAGCAGCCCTAGTAACGGGAGGACCGCCTACGAGCAGTACTTC.

V and J are TRBV6-5 and TRBJ2-3, with a weak D call TRBD2 (6 bases). V was trimmed by 6 bases and J by 1 base, leaving 14 bases between them. The CDR3 is 15 amino acids. Germline V gene sequence: CDR1 MNHEY, CDR2 SVGAGI. CDR3 nucleotide sequence: TGTGCCAGCAGGAGAGGAGGGAGCGGCACAGATACGCAGTATTTT. Encoded protein: CASRRGGSGTDTQYF.

The V and J genes are TRBV21-1 and TRBJ2-7; TRBD2 is taken as the D call from the table, unchecked against the DNA. TRBV21-1 is noted as a pseudogene. The CDR3 totals 12 residues. The CDR3 is CASNSGTYEQYF. The CDR3 DNA reads TGTGCCAGCAACAGCGGGACCTACGAGCAGTACTTC.

The rearrangement links TRBV14 to TRBJ1-1; 12 bases fit TRBD1. Germline assignment: CDR1 SGHDN and CDR2 FVKESK. CDR3 length: 16 amino acids. Trimming cost V 3 bases and J 6 bases; bases outside gene matches: 8. The CDR3 sequence: CASSQPGQGARAEAFF. As DNA, the CDR3 is TGTGCCAGCAGCCAGCCGGGACAGGGGGCGAGGGCTGAAGCTTTCTTT.

The genes are TRBV11-2 and TRBJ2-7, with D tentatively TRBD2 (7 bases). The CDR3 spans 15 residues. Germline lookup yields CDR1 SGHAT and CDR2 FQNNGV. Trimming took off 5 bases at V and 2 bases at J, with 16 bases between the two ends. The CDR3 loop is CASSPGRGGTYEQYF. The CDR3 bases are TGTGCCAGCAGCCCAGGGAGGGGGGGGACCTACGAGCAGTACTTC.